Listed here is a single TCR beta chain. The CDR3 extends over 15 amino acids. Germline V CDR1 and CDR2: LGHNA, YSLEER. V lost 4 bases to trimming and J lost 1 base, with 12 bases between them. This sample is part of a study of cytomegalovirus exposure and HLA in healthy donors. PCR amplification relied on 60 Vbeta primers (plus 13 Jbeta primers). Sequenced by immunoSEQ multiplex PCR; TCRdb stores in-frame clones only, minus some. The profile covers some 110,000 clones, with more than 60% appearing a single time and less than 2% taken by the ten largest. This sequence joins TRBV4-3 and TRBJ2-3, with a weak D call TRBD2 (6 bases). The sequencing sample was made of PBMCs. The clonotype was recovered from a man younger than 30 in good health and CMV-seronegative. CDR3 sequence: CASSLLAAGTDTQYF. The CDR3 nucleotides are TGCGCCAGCAGCCTCTTAGCGGCGGGCACAGATACGCAGTATTTT.